These T cell receptor beta chains were read from a single sample in a study of CD8 T cells in ankylosing spondylitis. TCRdb passed the 5' RACE reads through MiXCR, listing each CDR3 protein once. Seen here are 110,000 to 150,000 distinct CDR3 sequences, 7% to 10% observed once, and the top ten hold about 7.3%. The sequencing input was synovial fluid, either unsorted or a sorted T cell fraction (not recorded which). The receptor source for this set is a male donor with ankylosing spondylitis. Each CDR3 is given with its conserved first and last residue. A D gene is named only where the DNA matches it firmly. Rows give clone size only sometimes, using once, few, many, or a class for an expanded clone.

clone size,V gene,J gene,D gene,CDR3 protein,CDR3 DNA
NA,TRBV21-1,TRBJ1-4,NA,CASYRDRGNPMMNATNEKLFF,TGTGCCAGCTACCGGGACAGGGGAAATCCCATGATGAACGCAACTAATGAAAAACTGTTTTTT
few,TRBV28,TRBJ2-1,NA,CASRRRTARSYNEQFF,TGTGCCAGCAGACGACGGACAGCACGTTCCTACAATGAGCAGTTCTTC
few,TRBV5-6,TRBJ2-7,NA,CASSFTLLYEQYF,TGTGCCAGCAGCTTCACCTTGCTCTACGAGCAGTACTTC
NA,TRBV6-2/TRBV6-3,TRBJ2-7,NA,CASSYSGSYYEQYF,TGTGCCAGCAGTTACTCCGGCTCTTACTACGAGCAGTACTTC
NA,TRBV18,TRBJ1-3,TRBD1,CASSREQGGASGNTIYF,TGTGCCAGCTCTCGGGAACAGGGGGGAGCCTCTGGAAACACCATATATTTT
NA,TRBV7-2,TRBJ2-5,TRBD2,CASSYNSGAQETQYF,TGTGCCAGCAGCTATAACAGCGGGGCCCAAGAGACCCAGTACTTC
NA,TRBV6-5,TRBJ2-3,TRBD2,CASSYAGGTDTQYF,TGTGCCAGCAGTTATGCGGGGGGCACAGATACGCAGTATTTT
many,TRBV4-3,TRBJ1-3,NA,CASSQEGGNTIYF,TGCGCCAGCAGCCAAGAAGGGGGAAACACCATATATTTT
few,TRBV4-3,TRBJ2-5,TRBD1,CASSRGQGEYDETQYF,TGCGCCAGCAGCCGGGGACAGGGGGAGTATGATGAGACCCAGTACTTC
many,TRBV10-3,TRBJ2-5,TRBD1,CAISDPTDRGQETQYF,TGTGCCATCAGTGATCCTACGGACAGGGGACAAGAGACCCAGTACTTC
few,TRBV20-1,TRBJ2-7,TRBD1,CSAVSTGGSFGEQYF,TGCAGTGCTGTCTCAACAGGGGGCAGTTTTGGCGAGCAGTACTTC
few,TRBV2,TRBJ2-1,NA,CASSLGDEQFF,TGTGCCAGCAGCCTTGGGGATGAGCAGTTCTTC
NA,TRBV19,TRBJ2-5,TRBD1,CASTPGQSWETQYF,TGTGCCAGTACGCCGGGACAGTCATGGGAGACCCAGTACTTC
many,TRBV20-1,TRBJ1-1,TRBD1,CSARALTGAAGEAFF,TGCAGTGCTAGGGCACTAACAGGGGCCGCGGGGGAAGCTTTCTTT
NA,TRBV20-1,TRBJ2-7,NA,CSASDSSRSEYF,TGCAGTGCTAGTGATAGCTCCCGAAGCGAGTACTTC
many,TRBV29-1,TRBJ2-4,NA,CSVSIILGAKNIQYF,TGCAGCGTTAGTATCATCCTCGGTGCCAAAAACATTCAGTACTTC
many,TRBV6-2/TRBV6-3,TRBJ2-7,NA,CASSRPYGKSEQYF,TGTGCCAGCAGTCGACCGTACGGTAAAAGCGAGCAGTACTTC
NA,TRBV29-1,TRBJ2-3,TRBD1,CSVGGTGPLTDTQYF,TGCAGCGTTGGGGGGACAGGGCCCCTCACAGATACGCAGTATTTT
many,TRBV15,TRBJ2-1,NA,CATSRDRAGAMGNEQFF,TGTGCCACCAGCAGAGATCGGGCAGGGGCAATGGGCAATGAGCAGTTCTTC
many,TRBV2,TRBJ1-1,NA,CASSTANTEAFF,TGTGCCAGCAGCACGGCGAACACTGAAGCTTTCTTT
NA,TRBV4-1,TRBJ2-1,NA,CASSQDDGPATFYNEQFF,TGCGCCAGCAGCCAAGATGATGGGCCAGCCACGTTTTACAATGAGCAGTTCTTC
many,TRBV20-1,TRBJ2-1,TRBD2,CSARDPSGRGNEQFF,TGCAGTGCTAGAGATCCAAGCGGGAGAGGGAATGAGCAGTTCTTC